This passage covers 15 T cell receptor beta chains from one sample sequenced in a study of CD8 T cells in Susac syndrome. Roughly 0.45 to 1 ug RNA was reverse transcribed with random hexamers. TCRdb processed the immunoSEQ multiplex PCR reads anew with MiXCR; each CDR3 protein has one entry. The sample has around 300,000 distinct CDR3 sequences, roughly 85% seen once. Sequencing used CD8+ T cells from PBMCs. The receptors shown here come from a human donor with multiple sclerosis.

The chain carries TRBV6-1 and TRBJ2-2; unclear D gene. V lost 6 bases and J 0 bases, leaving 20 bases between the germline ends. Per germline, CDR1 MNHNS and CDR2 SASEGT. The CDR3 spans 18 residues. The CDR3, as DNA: TGTGCCAGCAGCTCAATGCCTCCATTAGTCGCGAACACCGGGGAGCTGTTTTTT. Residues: CASSSMPPLVANTGELFF.

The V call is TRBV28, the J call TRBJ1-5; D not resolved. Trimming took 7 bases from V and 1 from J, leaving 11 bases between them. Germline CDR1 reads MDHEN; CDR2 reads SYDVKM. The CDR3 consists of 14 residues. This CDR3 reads CASIISDSNQPQHF. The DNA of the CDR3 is TGTGCCAGCATCATATCGGACAGCAATCAGCCCCAGCATTTT.

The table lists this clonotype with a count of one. CDR3 region: CASSQVSSGYYEQYF. Written as DNA, the CDR3 is TGCGCCAGCAGCCAAGTCTCTAGCGGGTACTACGAGCAGTACTTC. The J gene is TRBJ2-7, the V gene TRBV4-1; TRBD2 matches 8 bases. This CDR3 spans 15 amino acids. V trimming: 1 base; J trimming: 3 bases; junction bases outside the gene matches: 5. Germline CDR1 and CDR2: MGHRA and YSYEKL.

CDR3: CASSLPIAGGYSSYEQYF. For the CDR3, the DNA is TGTGCCAGCAGCCTTCCCATAGCGGGAGGGTATAGTTCCTACGAGCAGTACTTC. The chain uses TRBV28 and TRBJ2-7, with 11 bases matching TRBD2. Germline CDR1 reads MDHEN; CDR2 reads SYDVKM. Losses at the gene ends were 6 bases for V and 1 base for J; bases not matched to a gene: 14. The CDR3 sequence is 18 residues long.

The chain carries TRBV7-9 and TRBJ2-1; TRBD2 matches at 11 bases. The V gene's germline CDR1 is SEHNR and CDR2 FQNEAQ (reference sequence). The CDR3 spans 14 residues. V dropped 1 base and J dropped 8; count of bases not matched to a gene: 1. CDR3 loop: CASSLVLAGDEQFF. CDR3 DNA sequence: TGTGCCAGCAGCTTAGTACTAGCGGGAGATGAGCAGTTCTTC.

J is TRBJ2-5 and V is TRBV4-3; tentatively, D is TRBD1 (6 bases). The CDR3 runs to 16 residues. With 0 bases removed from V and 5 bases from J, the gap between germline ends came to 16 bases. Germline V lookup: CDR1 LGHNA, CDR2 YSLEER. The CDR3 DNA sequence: TGCGCCAGCAGCCAAGATGGGTACAGGGAATCGGAGACCCAGTACTTC. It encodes CASSQDGYRESETQYF.

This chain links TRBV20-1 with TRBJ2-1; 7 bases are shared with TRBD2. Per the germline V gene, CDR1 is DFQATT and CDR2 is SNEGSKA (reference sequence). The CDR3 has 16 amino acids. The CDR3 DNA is TGCAGAGCTGGCCCCGGCGGGAGTAGCCCCTACAATGAGCAGTTCTTC. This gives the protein CRAGPGGSSPYNEQFF.

In DNA, the CDR3 is TGTGCCAGCAGTTCCTTAGGGACTAGCGGCGAGCAGTACTTC. Its translation is CASSSLGTSGEQYF. The V gene is TRBV27, the J gene TRBJ2-7, with 11 bases identical to TRBD2. The germline gives CDR1 MNHEY, CDR2 SMNVEV (reference sequence). V gave up 4 bases and J gave up 6 bases; unmatched junction bases: 5. This CDR3 spans 14 amino acids.

The CDR3 spells CASSIDNTGELFF. The CDR3 nucleotides are TGTGCCAGCAGCATAGATAACACCGGGGAGCTGTTTTTT. The rearrangement joins TRBV7-6 to TRBJ2-2, with D hard to call. V was trimmed by 5 bases and J by 2 bases, leaving 6 bases between them. The CDR3 length is 13 residues. The germline V gene has CDR1 SGHVS and CDR2 FNYEAQ.

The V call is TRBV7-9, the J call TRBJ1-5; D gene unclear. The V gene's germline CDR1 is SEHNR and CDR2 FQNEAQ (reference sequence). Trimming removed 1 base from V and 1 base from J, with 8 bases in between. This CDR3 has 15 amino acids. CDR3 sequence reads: CASSLGGVSNQPQHF. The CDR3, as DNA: TGTGCCAGCAGCTTAGGGGGTGTGAGCAATCAGCCCCAGCATTTT.

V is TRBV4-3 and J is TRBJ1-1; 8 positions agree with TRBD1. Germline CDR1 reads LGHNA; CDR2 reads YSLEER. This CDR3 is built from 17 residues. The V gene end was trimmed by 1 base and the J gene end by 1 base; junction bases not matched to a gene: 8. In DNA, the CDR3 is TGCGCCAGCAGCCAAGGGACAGGGACAAGCTCGAACACTGAAGCTTTCTTT. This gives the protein CASSQGTGTSSNTEAFF.

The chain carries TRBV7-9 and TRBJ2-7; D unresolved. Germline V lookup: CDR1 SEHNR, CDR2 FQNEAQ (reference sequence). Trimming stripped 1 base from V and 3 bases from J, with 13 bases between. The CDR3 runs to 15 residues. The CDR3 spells CASSLVTSAIYEQYF. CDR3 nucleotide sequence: TGTGCCAGCAGCTTAGTAACTTCTGCTATCTACGAGCAGTACTTC.

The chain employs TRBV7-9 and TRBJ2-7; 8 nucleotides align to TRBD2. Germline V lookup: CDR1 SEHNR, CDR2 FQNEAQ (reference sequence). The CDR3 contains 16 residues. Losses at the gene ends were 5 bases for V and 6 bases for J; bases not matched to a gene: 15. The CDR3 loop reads CASSPRAGGQNSEQYF. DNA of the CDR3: TGTGCCAGCAGCCCCCGGGCGGGGGGCCAGAATTCCGAGCAGTACTTC. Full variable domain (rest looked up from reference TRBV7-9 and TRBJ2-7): DTGVSQNPRHKITKRGQNVTFRCDPISEHNRLYWYRQTLGQGPEFLTYFQNEAQLEKSRLLSDRFSAERPKGSFSTLEIQRTEQGDSAMYLCASSPRAGGQNSEQYFGPGTRLTVT.

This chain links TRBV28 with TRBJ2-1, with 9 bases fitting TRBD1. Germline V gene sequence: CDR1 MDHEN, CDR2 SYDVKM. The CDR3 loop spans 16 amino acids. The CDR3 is CAWAEDRGRAYNEQFF. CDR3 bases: TGTGCGTGGGCCGAGGACAGGGGACGCGCCTACAATGAGCAGTTCTTC. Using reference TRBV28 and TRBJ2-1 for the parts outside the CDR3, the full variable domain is DVKVTQSSRYLVKRTGEKVFLECVQDMDHENMFWYRQDPGLGLRLIYFSYDVKMKEKGDIPEGYSVSREKKERFSLILESASTNQTSMYLCAWAEDRGRAYNEQFFGPGTRLTVL.

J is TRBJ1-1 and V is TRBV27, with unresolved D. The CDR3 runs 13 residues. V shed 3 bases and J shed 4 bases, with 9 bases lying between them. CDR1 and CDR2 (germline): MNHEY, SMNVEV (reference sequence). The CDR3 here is CASSFASVTEAFF. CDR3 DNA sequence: TGTGCCAGCAGTTTCGCCAGTGTCACTGAAGCTTTCTTT.